Listed below are T cell receptor beta chains from one sample, sequenced in a study of blood T cell repertoires in COVID-19. TCRdb's copy holds only in-frame clones and misses some; the assay was immunoSEQ multiplex PCR. The repertoire holds 75,000 to 85,000 clones, with about nine tenths as singletons. The sequencing sample was made of peripheral blood. These receptors were taken from a human donor in a cohort sampled during active COVID-19. Each CDR3 is given with its conserved first and last residue. The D gene is left open where the match is weak. Size is omitted from some rows. Given values are once, few, many or a class for expanded clones.

D	V	size	J	DNA	CDR3
-	TRBV10-3	few	TRBJ1-1	TGTGCCATAGGGACTGTGAACACTGAAGCTTTCTTT	CAIGTVNTEAFF
-	TRBV18	-	TRBJ1-1	TGTGCCAGCTCACCAACGGAGGGGGGGACTGAAGCTTTCTTT	CASSPTEGGTEAFF
-	TRBV7-2	-	TRBJ1-1	TGTGCCAGCAGCTTAGTTGCCCGGGGAGGGACTGAAGCTTTCTTT	CASSLVARGGTEAFF
-	TRBV6-2/TRBV6-3	-	TRBJ1-3	TGTGCCAGCAGTTACCCGGACGGACAACCCCTAATCTCTTCTGGAAACACCATATATTTT	CASSYPDGQPLISSGNTIYF
TRBD1	TRBV4-2	-	TRBJ1-2	TGTGCCAGCAGCCAGAAGGGCATGGCAGGGGGGTACTATGGCTACACCTTC	CASSQKGMAGGYYGYTF
-	TRBV3-1/TRBV3-2	-	TRBJ2-5	TGTGCCAGCAGCCACAAGCGGGACCAAGAGACCCAGTACTTC	CASSHKRDQETQYF
TRBD1	TRBV14	-	TRBJ1-4	TGTGCCAGCAGCCAAGCGAACAGGGGGCTTAATGAAAAACTGTTTTTT	CASSQANRGLNEKLFF
-	TRBV19	-	TRBJ2-3	TGTGCCAGTAGCGGGGGATCAGATACGCAGTATTTT	CASSGGSDTQYF
TRBD1	TRBV4-2	-	TRBJ2-1	TGTGCCAGCAGCCAAGCGGACAGGGGATCCTACAATGAGCAGTTCTTC	CASSQADRGSYNEQFF
TRBD1	TRBV6-2/TRBV6-3	-	TRBJ2-1	TGTGCCAGCAGTTACCCCATTCTATCCAGACAGGGGGACAATGAGCAGTTCTTC	CASSYPILSRQGDNEQFF
-	TRBV5-1	-	TRBJ2-7	TGCGCCAGCAGCTCCGGGACTGGATACGAGCAGTACTTC	CASSSGTGYEQYF
-	TRBV6-5	few	TRBJ2-7	TGTGCCAGCAGTTACTTGCAGGGTAAAGCCTTCGAGCAGTACTTC	CASSYLQGKAFEQYF
TRBD2	TRBV2	-	TRBJ2-2	TGTGCCAGCAGTCAAACCCGGGCTAGCGGGAGAACCGGGGAGCTGTTTTTT	CASSQTRASGRTGELFF
TRBD2	TRBV18	-	TRBJ2-3	TGTGCCAGCTCAAACGCCCCGGGACTAGACACAGATACGCAGTATTTT	CASSNAPGLDTDTQYF
TRBD2	TRBV4-2	-	TRBJ2-1	TGTGCCAGCAGCCCATCGAGCGGGGGGGCCCTTGAGCAGTTCTTC	CASSPSSGGALEQFF
-	TRBV30	-	TRBJ1-4	TGTGCCTGGAGTTATACCAGGGGATTTAATGAAAAACTGTTTTTT	CAWSYTRGFNEKLFF
TRBD1	TRBV19	-	TRBJ2-2	TGTGCCAGTAAACCGGGACAGGGTAACACCGGGGAGCTGTTTTTT	CASKPGQGNTGELFF
TRBD1	TRBV18	-	TRBJ2-3	TGTGCCAGCTCACCTGGGACAGGGGGCGCAGATACGCAGTATTTT	CASSPGTGGADTQYF
-	TRBV6-5	-	TRBJ2-7	TGTGCCAGCAGGAATTATGAGGCCCCTTACGAGCAGTACTTC	CASRNYEAPYEQYF
TRBD2	TRBV19	-	TRBJ2-7	TGTGCCAGTAGTATAGGTAGCGGGGGCCCCTACGAGCAGTACTTC	CASSIGSGGPYEQYF
TRBD2	TRBV6-2/TRBV6-3	-	TRBJ2-1	TGTGCCAGCAGTCCCCGACTGGGGCGGGGGGGCCTCTATGAGCAGTTCTTC	CASSPRLGRGGLYEQFF
-	TRBV15	-	TRBJ1-3	TGTGCCACCAGCAGAGATCCGCCGGGAAGCTCTGGAAACACCATATATTTT	CATSRDPPGSSGNTIYF
-	TRBV7-6	-	TRBJ2-1	TGTGCCAGCAGCGTCAAAACGGGGGTGAGCTCCTACAATGAGCAGTTCTTC	CASSVKTGVSSYNEQFF
-	TRBV19	-	TRBJ2-6	TGTGCCAGTAGTATAGGTGCGGGTCCCAACGTCCTGACTTTC	CASSIGAGPNVLTF
TRBD1	TRBV3-1/TRBV3-2	-	TRBJ2-7	TGTGCCAGCCGGGACAGGACCTACGAGCAGTACTTC	CASRDRTYEQYF
TRBD2	TRBV5-1	-	TRBJ2-5	TGCGCCAGCAGCTCGGGGGGGACCCAAGAGACCCAGTACTTC	CASSSGGTQETQYF
TRBD1	TRBV10-3	-	TRBJ1-2	TGTGCCATCAGTGACCGGGCTTGGGACAGAGAGAACTATGGCTACACCTTC	CAISDRAWDRENYGYTF
-	TRBV3-1/TRBV3-2	-	TRBJ2-1	TGTGCCAGCAGCCAAGATGGGGGGGCTAGCGCCTACAATGAGCAGTTCTTC	CASSQDGGASAYNEQFF
-	TRBV9	-	TRBJ1-2	TGTGCCAGCAGCGTAGACCAGGGATCCTACTATGGCTACACCTTC	CASSVDQGSYYGYTF
-	TRBV10-3	-	TRBJ2-1	TGTGCCATCAGTGAGTCTTCGACCCCCCTCGGGGAGTTCTTC	CAISESSTPLGEFF
-	TRBV7-2	-	TRBJ1-5	TGTGCCAGCAGCTTATTCGAGGATCAGCCCCAGCATTTT	CASSLFEDQPQHF
-	TRBV5-5	-	TRBJ2-5	TGTGCCAGCAGCTTGGGTGGGGCAGGAGCCAAAGAGACCCAGTACTTC	CASSLGGAGAKETQYF
-	TRBV3-1/TRBV3-2	once	TRBJ2-1	TGTGCCAGCAGCCAACCGTCCCAGGGGTCGCAGTTCTTC	CASSQPSQGSQFF
-	TRBV19	-	TRBJ2-7	TGTGCCAGTAGTATAGATCAACAGGGAACCTACGAGCAGTACTTC	CASSIDQQGTYEQYF
TRBD1	TRBV7-9	-	TRBJ1-6	TGTGCCACCGGACAGGGGGCTAATTCACCCCTCCACTTT	CATGQGANSPLHF
-	TRBV5-8	-	TRBJ2-5	TGTGCCAGCAGCGCGCCGGGGACCCAGTACTTC	CASSAPGTQYF